The 5 T cell receptor beta chains presented below share a single source sample, sequenced in a study of blood T cell repertoires in COVID-19. Assay: immunoSEQ multiplex PCR; the TCRdb copy retains only in-frame clones and omits some. The sample gives about 300,000 clones, 70% to 90% of which show up once; about 1.2% is in the top ten. The sample consisted of peripheral blood. These receptors were obtained from a man in his 70s with acute or convalescent COVID-19.

The genes are TRBV27 and TRBJ2-7; 8 bases map to TRBD2. The CDR3 has 16 residues. V gave up 5 bases and J gave up 4 bases; unmatched junction bases: 13. Germline loops: CDR1 MNHEY, CDR2 SMNVEV (reference sequence). CDR3 nucleotides: TGTGCCAGCAGTCCCGGTGTGAGAGCGGGAGTATACGAGCAGTACTTC. It translates to CASSPGVRAGVYEQYF.

This clone has a single count. The sample has other DNA sequences that encode this CDR3 too. J is TRBJ1-5 and V is TRBV28; TRBD1 aligns across 8 bases. The CDR3 runs to 14 residues. The germline V gene has CDR1 MDHEN and CDR2 SYDVKM. The V and J ends lost 4 bases and 6 bases, in that order; junction bases with no gene match: 5. This CDR3 is CASSSGQGSQPQHF. CDR3 sequence (DNA): TGTGCCAGCAGTTCCGGACAGGGAAGTCAGCCCCAGCATTTT.

The chain's CDR3 is CASSRSGSESYEQYF. CDR3 bases: TGTGCCAGCAGCCGGAGCGGGAGTGAGTCCTACGAGCAGTACTTC. The genes are TRBV28 and TRBJ2-7; 8 nucleotides agree with TRBD2. Per germline, CDR1 MDHEN and CDR2 SYDVKM. The CDR3 covers 15 residues. V shed 6 bases and J 1 base; nucleotides not matched to a gene: 8.

The chain joins TRBV7-8 to TRBJ1-6, with TRBD1 as a possible D gene (6 bases). Per the germline V gene, CDR1 is SGHVS and CDR2 is FQNEAQ. This CDR3 is built from 15 residues. Trimming took off 1 base at V and 8 bases at J, with 12 bases between the two ends. CDR3 protein: CASSLDGRGHSPLHF. The DNA of the CDR3 is TGTGCCAGCAGCTTAGATGGCAGGGGCCATTCACCCCTCCACTTT.

The gene calls are TRBV6-1 and TRBJ1-6; tentatively, D is TRBD1 (5 bases). The CDR3 extends over 17 amino acids. Trimming took 1 base from V and 5 from J, leaving 15 bases between them. Germline values: CDR1 MNHNS, CDR2 SASEGT. The CDR3 spells CASSEGRGFSDNSPLHF. In nucleotides, the CDR3 is TGTGCCAGCAGTGAAGGCCGGGGGTTTAGTGATAATTCACCCCTCCACTTT.